The present entry profiles one T cell receptor (beta chain) with its context. The CDR3 runs to 14 residues. The sample is drawn from a study of control samples from healthy donors and cancer patients. Clones were read by immunoSEQ multiplex PCR, and TCRdb kept only the in-frame ones, dropping some. The sample yields fewer than 200,000 clones, about 90% seen once. The chain uses TRBV21-1 and TRBJ2-2; the table's D call TRBD2 went unverified against the DNA. TRBV21-1 is labeled a pseudogene. What was sequenced was blood. This TCR was sampled from a woman aged 45 to 65 in good health. The CDR3 DNA sequence: TGTGCCAGCAGCAAATATTATCAACACCGGGGAGCTGTTTTT. Translated: CASSKYYQHRGAVF.